The entry below describes one T cell receptor (beta chain). PCR used 60 Vbeta primers and 13 Jbeta primers. TCRdb keeps only in-frame clones here, not all; method: immunoSEQ multiplex PCR. The sample shows over 85,000 clones, approximately 83% of them seen only once. The CDR3 covers 16 residues. Germline V gene data show CDR1 as SQVTM and CDR2 as ANQGSEA. V was clipped by 6 bases and J by 7 bases; unmatched bases: 9. The data were obtained in a study of cytomegalovirus exposure and HLA in healthy donors. Overall study: From HLA-typed donors, an early data release held 70 million to 100 million unique TCRs.

Material for sequencing was PBMCs. This sequence was found in a man aged 35-49 years in good health and CMV-seronegative. This chain connects TRBV29-1 to TRBJ2-1, with 16 positions matching TRBD2. This CDR3 is CSVLGTSGGVRNEQFF. As DNA, the CDR3 is TGCAGCGTCTTGGGGACTAGCGGGGGGGTAAGGAATGAGCAGTTCTTC.